The rows below give T cell receptor beta chains drawn from one sample of a study of shared clonotypes between healthy human individuals. TCRdb's copy holds only in-frame clones and misses some; the assay was immunoSEQ multiplex PCR. Here the sample spans around 2,000,000 clones, approximately 94% being singletons. Sequencing used naive CD8+ T cells sorted from blood. All receptors come from a man younger than 35 in good health. Both conserved end residues are part of each CDR3. D genes are given only for firm matches. A row's size may be missing; if present it is once, few, many or a size class.

DNA	CDR3	J	size	V	D
TGTGCCAGCAGCGCAGATACAGGGTCTGGGGCCAACGTCCTGACTTTC	CASSADTGSGANVLTF	TRBJ2-6	once	TRBV9	-
TGTGCCAGCAGCGTAGTAGAAGAGAGCGATACGCAGTATTTT	CASSVVEESDTQYF	TRBJ2-3	-	TRBV9	-
TGTGCCAGCAGCGTGAGCCGGGACGGCGCTTCCTTTTACGAGCAGTACTTC	CASSVSRDGASFYEQYF	TRBJ2-7	-	TRBV9	-
TGTGCCAGCAGCCCACCGTCATCCTACGAGCAGTACTTC	CASSPPSSYEQYF	TRBJ2-7	-	TRBV13	-
TGCAGTGCTAGTTTGGAGACCCAGTACTTC	CSASLETQYF	TRBJ2-5	-	TRBV20-1	-
TGTGCCAGCAGAATCTGGGAGAACACTGAAGCTTTCTTT	CASRIWENTEAFF	TRBJ1-1	-	TRBV5-5	-
TGTGCCAGCCGACAGAGCACAGATACGCAGTATTTT	CASRQSTDTQYF	TRBJ2-3	-	TRBV7-9	-
TGTGCCAGCAGCTCGGGACAGGCGGGAGAGTATGAAAAACTGTTTTTT	CASSSGQAGEYEKLFF	TRBJ1-4	-	TRBV7-9	TRBD1
TGTGCCAGCAGTTTTGGACAGGGGTCGGGAGAGACCCAGTACTTC	CASSFGQGSGETQYF	TRBJ2-5	-	TRBV28	TRBD1
TGTGCCGGAGGGATTTCCTACAATGAGCAGTTCTTC	CAGGISYNEQFF	TRBJ2-1	-	TRBV2	-
TGCGCCAGCAGCCCGGGACAGGGCTCTGGAAACACCATATATTTT	CASSPGQGSGNTIYF	TRBJ1-3	-	TRBV4-1	TRBD1
TGTGCCAGCAGCGTAGGAGGGGATAGCAATCAGCCCCAGCATTTT	CASSVGGDSNQPQHF	TRBJ1-5	-	TRBV9	-
TGTGCCAGCAGCGTAGAAGGTAGCGGGGGCCTCCAAGAGACCCAGTACTTC	CASSVEGSGGLQETQYF	TRBJ2-5	-	TRBV9	TRBD2
TGCGCCAGCAGCCAAGAAACATTAGCTAACTATGGCTACACCTTC	CASSQETLANYGYTF	TRBJ1-2	-	TRBV4-3	-
TGTGCCAGCAGCTTAGGACAGGGGGCGGATCAGCCCCAGCATTTT	CASSLGQGADQPQHF	TRBJ1-5	once	TRBV11-2	TRBD1
TGTGCCAGCAGCTCGACGGACAGGGAGGTAGACACTGAAGCTTTCTTT	CASSSTDREVDTEAFF	TRBJ1-1	-	TRBV7-9	TRBD1
TGCGCCAGCAGCCAGGAAAATAGGGGTGTTGATCAGCCCCAGCATTTT	CASSQENRGVDQPQHF	TRBJ1-5	-	TRBV4-1	-
TGTGCCAGCAGACTGACAGGACATAGCAATCAGCCCCAGCATTTT	CASRLTGHSNQPQHF	TRBJ1-5	-	TRBV7-8	-
TGTGCCAGCAGCTTTGGGACTAGCGGCTACGAGCAGTACTTC	CASSFGTSGYEQYF	TRBJ2-7	-	TRBV11-2	TRBD2
TGTGCCAGCATCTTACTAGCGGGGGGGTACGATGAGCAGTTCTTC	CASILLAGGYDEQFF	TRBJ2-1	-	TRBV6-1	TRBD2
TGTGCCAGCAGCCCGAGCGGAGGCACCGGGGAGCTGTTTTTT	CASSPSGGTGELFF	TRBJ2-2	-	TRBV9	-
TGTGCCAGCAGCTTAGGTTTACAGGAGGAAGCTTTCTTT	CASSLGLQEEAFF	TRBJ1-1	-	TRBV7-9	-
TGTGCCAGCAGGGATCCCCCGGACGAGCAGTACTTC	CASRDPPDEQYF	TRBJ2-7	-	TRBV2	-
TGTGCCACCAGCAGAGGCCCGGGGGGCGTAGGTGAGACCCAGTACTTC	CATSRGPGGVGETQYF	TRBJ2-5	-	TRBV15	-
TGCGCCAGCAGCCAACAGGCAGGGCAGGGCTACGAGCAGTACTTC	CASSQQAGQGYEQYF	TRBJ2-7	-	TRBV4-1	-
TGTGCCAGCAGCTTCGAAGGTGGGACTACCACCTACGAGCAGTACTTC	CASSFEGGTTTYEQYF	TRBJ2-7	-	TRBV11-2	TRBD2
TGTGCCAGCAGCTTAGGGCCGGGACTAGAGGCCAATGAGCAGTTCTTC	CASSLGPGLEANEQFF	TRBJ2-1	once	TRBV7-2	TRBD2
TGTGCCAGCAGTCCAAGAGGGACAGGGTATCAGCCCCAGCACTTT	CASSPRGTGYQPQHF	TRBJ1-5	-	TRBV6-8	TRBD1
TGTGCCAGTGGGGGGACTAACACAGATACGCAGTATTTT	CASGGTNTDTQYF	TRBJ2-3	-	TRBV27	TRBD2
TGTGCCAGCAGTGGAGGGGGACAGCTGCTTTACGAGCAGTACTTC	CASSGGGQLLYEQYF	TRBJ2-7	-	TRBV2	TRBD1
TGCGCCAGCAGCCTTAGCGGGACTTCCTACGAGCAGTACTTC	CASSLSGTSYEQYF	TRBJ2-7	-	TRBV4-1	TRBD2
TGTGCCAGCAGTGGGGGAGCTGGGGCCAACGTCCTGACTTTC	CASSGGAGANVLTF	TRBJ2-6	-	TRBV11-2	-
TGTGCCAGCAGCTTACCTCTAAAAGGGGTAGTCGAGACCCAGTACTTC	CASSLPLKGVVETQYF	TRBJ2-5	-	TRBV7-6	-
TGTGCCAGCAGTGACCACCGACCAGGGGCGTATGGAAACACCATATATTTT	CASSDHRPGAYGNTIYF	TRBJ1-3	-	TRBV6-1	-
TGTGCCTGGACAGGGGGGTACGAGCAGTACTTC	CAWTGGYEQYF	TRBJ2-7	-	TRBV30	-
TGCGCCAGCAGCCAAGAGACTCGGACAGTGATGGGCTATAATTCACCCCTCCACTTT	CASSQETRTVMGYNSPLHF	TRBJ1-6	few	TRBV4-1	-
TGTGCCAGCAGCGTAGGGTCAGCGAGCAGGAACGAGCAGTACTTC	CASSVGSASRNEQYF	TRBJ2-7	-	TRBV9	-
TGTGCCATCCTTTTACAGGGGCGGGGCACTGAAGCTTTCTTT	CAILLQGRGTEAFF	TRBJ1-1	-	TRBV2	TRBD1
TGTGCCAGCAGTTACGGGGTTAAGGATGGCTACACCTTC	CASSYGVKDGYTF	TRBJ1-2	-	TRBV6-6	-
TGCGCCAGCAGCCCAAACAGGCTTTCGAACACTGAAGCTTTCTTT	CASSPNRLSNTEAFF	TRBJ1-1	-	TRBV4-3	-